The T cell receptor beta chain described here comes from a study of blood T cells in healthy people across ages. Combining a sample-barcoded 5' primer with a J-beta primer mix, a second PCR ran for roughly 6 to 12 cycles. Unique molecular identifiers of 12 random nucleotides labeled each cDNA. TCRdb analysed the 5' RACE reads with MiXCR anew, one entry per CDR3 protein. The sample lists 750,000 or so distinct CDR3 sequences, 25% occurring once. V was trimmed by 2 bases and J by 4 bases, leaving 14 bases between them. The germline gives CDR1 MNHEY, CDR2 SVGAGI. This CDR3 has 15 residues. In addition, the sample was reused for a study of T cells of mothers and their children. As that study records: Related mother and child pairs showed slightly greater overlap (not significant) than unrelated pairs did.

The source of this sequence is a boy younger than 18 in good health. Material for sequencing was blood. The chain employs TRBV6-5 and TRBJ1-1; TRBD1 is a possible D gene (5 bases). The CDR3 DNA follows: TGTGCCAGCAGTTACGGCGGGGCGGGCGTCACTGAAGCTTTCTTT. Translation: CASSYGGAGVTEAFF.